This T cell receptor beta chain comes out of a study of PD-L1 blockade in urothelial cancer. This CDR3 spans 16 amino acids. With 4 bases clipped from V and 5 bases from J, the junction kept 13 bases outside the gene matches. Germline-derived CDR1 and CDR2 are MNHEY and SVGAGI. The templates were synthetic TCR analogs, and they were spiked into each PCR. Clones were read by immunoSEQ multiplex PCR, and TCRdb kept only the in-frame ones, dropping some. The sample lists 35,000 to 45,000 clones; around four fifths were seen once. Time point given: peripheral blood 6 weeks after treatment start. The clonotype comes from a man aged 55 to 70 with urothelial cancer. This chain uses TRBV6-5 with TRBJ1-1, with 7 bases lining up with TRBD1. The source was PBMCs, collected around atezolizumab (anti-PD-L1) treatment. CDR3 loop: CASSSTGLGVGTEAFF. For the CDR3, the DNA is TGTGCCAGCAGTTCGACAGGGTTAGGGGTGGGTACTGAAGCTTTCTTT.